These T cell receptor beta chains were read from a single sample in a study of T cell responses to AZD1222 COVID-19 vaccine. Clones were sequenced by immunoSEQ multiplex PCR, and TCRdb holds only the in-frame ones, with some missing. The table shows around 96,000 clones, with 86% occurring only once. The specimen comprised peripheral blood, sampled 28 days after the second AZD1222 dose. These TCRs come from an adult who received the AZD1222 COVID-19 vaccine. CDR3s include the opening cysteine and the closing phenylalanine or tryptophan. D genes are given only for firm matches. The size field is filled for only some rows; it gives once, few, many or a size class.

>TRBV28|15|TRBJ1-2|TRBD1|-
CASSSGTGKNYGYTF
TGTGCCAGCAGTTCCGGGACAGGGAAGAACTATGGCTACACCTTC
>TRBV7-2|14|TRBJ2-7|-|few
CASSLAYGSYEQYF
TGTGCCAGCAGCTTAGCCTACGGTTCCTACGAGCAGTACTTC
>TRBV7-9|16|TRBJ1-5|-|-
CASSLMGTGSNQPQHF
TGTGCCAGCAGCTTAATGGGGACGGGAAGCAATCAGCCCCAGCATTTT
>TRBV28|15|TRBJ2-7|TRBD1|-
CASSFPGTGIHEQYF
TGTGCCAGCAGTTTTCCCGGGACAGGGATCCACGAGCAGTACTTC
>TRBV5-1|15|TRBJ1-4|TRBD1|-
CASSFLGTVNEKLFF
TGCGCCAGCAGCTTCTTAGGGACAGTTAATGAAAAACTGTTTTTT
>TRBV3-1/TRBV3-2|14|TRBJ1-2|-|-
CASSSGRSGYGYTF
TGTGCCAGCAGCTCGGGACGTTCAGGTTATGGCTACACCTTC
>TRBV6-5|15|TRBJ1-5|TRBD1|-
CASRPGTGNNQPQHF
TGTGCCAGCAGACCCGGGACAGGGAATAATCAGCCCCAGCATTTT
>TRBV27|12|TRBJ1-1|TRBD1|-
CASSFRGQGAFF
TGTGCCAGCAGTTTCCGAGGACAGGGAGCTTTCTTT
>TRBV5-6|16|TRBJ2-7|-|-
CASSVVRWAGTYEQYF
TGTGCCAGCAGCGTCGTACGATGGGCGGGCACCTACGAGCAGTACTTC
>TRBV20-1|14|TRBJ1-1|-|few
CSASQGFMNTEAFF
TGCAGTGCTAGTCAGGGATTTATGAACACTGAAGCTTTCTTT
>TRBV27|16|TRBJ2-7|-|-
CASSLSVSGAKHEQYF
TGTGCCAGCAGTTTATCCGTTTCAGGGGCTAAGCACGAGCAGTACTTC
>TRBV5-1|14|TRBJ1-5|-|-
CASSSGNSGTPQHF
TGCGCCAGCAGCTCTGGGAACAGTGGGACGCCCCAGCATTTT
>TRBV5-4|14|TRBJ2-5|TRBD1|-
CASSLGDRKETQYF
TGTGCCAGCAGCCTGGGGGACAGGAAAGAGACCCAGTACTTC
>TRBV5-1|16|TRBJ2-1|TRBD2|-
CASSLIERETGNEQFF
TGCGCCAGCAGCTTGATCGAGCGGGAGACGGGGAATGAGCAGTTCTTC
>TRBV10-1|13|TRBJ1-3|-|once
CASSDFSGNTIYF
TGCGCCAGCAGTGATTTCTCTGGAAACACCATATATTTT
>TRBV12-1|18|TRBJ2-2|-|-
CARSLGLAGGRDTGELFF
TGTGCCCGCAGCCTAGGCCTCGCGGGGGGGCGGGACACCGGGGAGCTGTTTTTT
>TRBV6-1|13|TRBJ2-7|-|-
CASSDPANDEQYF
TGTGCCAGCAGTGACCCCGCGAATGACGAGCAGTACTTC
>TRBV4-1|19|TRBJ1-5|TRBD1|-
CASSQEEDRVEPPHQPQHF
TGCGCCAGCAGCCAAGAGGAGGACAGGGTAGAACCACCGCATCAGCCCCAGCATTTT
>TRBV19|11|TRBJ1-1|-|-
CATTLYTEAFF
TGTGCCACGACCTTATACACTGAAGCTTTCTTT
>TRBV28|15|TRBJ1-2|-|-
CASSLAGGQDYGYTF
TGTGCCAGCAGTCTAGCGGGGGGGCAGGACTATGGCTACACCTTC
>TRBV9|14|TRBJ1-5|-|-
CASNGGQGNQPQHF
TGTGCCAGCAACGGGGGGCAGGGTAATCAGCCCCAGCATTTT
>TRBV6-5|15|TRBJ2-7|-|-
CASRLQGGGSYEQYF
TGTGCCAGCAGGCTCCAGGGAGGCGGCTCCTACGAGCAGTACTTC
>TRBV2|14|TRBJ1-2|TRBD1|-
CASSALTGLSGYIF
TGTGCCAGCAGTGCCCTGACAGGGCTCTCTGGCTACATCTTC
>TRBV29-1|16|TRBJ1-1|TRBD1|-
CSVLGGTGSVNTEAFF
TGCAGCGTTCTGGGGGGGACAGGGTCTGTGAACACTGAAGCTTTCTTT
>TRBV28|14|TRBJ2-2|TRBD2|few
CASSSGSQGGELFF
TGTGCCAGCTCCAGCGGGAGTCAAGGCGGGGAGCTGTTTTTT
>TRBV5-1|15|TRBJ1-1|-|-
CASSLGQPSNTEAFF
TGCGCCAGCAGCTTGGGGCAGCCATCCAACACTGAAGCTTTCTTT
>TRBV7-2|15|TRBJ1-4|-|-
CASSQKGFTNEKLFF
TGTGCCAGCAGCCAGAAAGGATTTACAAATGAAAAACTGTTTTTT
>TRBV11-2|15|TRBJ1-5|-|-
CASSLEGSGNQPQHF
TGTGCCAGCAGCTTAGAAGGTTCCGGCAATCAGCCCCAGCATTTT
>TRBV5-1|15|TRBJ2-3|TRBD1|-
CASSLDRDDADTQYF
TGCGCCAGCAGCTTAGACAGGGATGACGCAGATACGCAGTATTTT
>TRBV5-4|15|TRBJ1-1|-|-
CASSRIGEAGTEAFF
TGTGCCAGCAGCCGCATCGGGGAGGCAGGCACTGAAGCTTTCTTT
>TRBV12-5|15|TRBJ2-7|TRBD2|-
CASGLQGLADYEQYF
TGTGCTAGTGGTCTCCAGGGACTAGCGGACTACGAGCAGTACTTC
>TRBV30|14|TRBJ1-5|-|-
CAWSVGGSNQPQHF
TGTGCCTGGAGTGTCGGGGGTAGTAATCAGCCCCAGCATTTT
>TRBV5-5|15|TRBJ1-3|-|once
CASSSLTGSGNTIYF
TGTGCCAGCAGCTCGCTGACGGGCTCTGGAAACACCATATATTTT
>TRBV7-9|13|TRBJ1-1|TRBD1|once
CASSFTGGTEAFF
TGTGCCAGCAGCTTCACAGGGGGCACTGAAGCTTTCTTT
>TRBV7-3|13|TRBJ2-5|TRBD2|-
CASSPGLVSSQYF
TGTGCCAGCAGCCCTGGACTAGTGTCTTCCCAGTACTTC
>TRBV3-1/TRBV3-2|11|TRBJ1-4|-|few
CASRNSVGLFF
TGTGCCAGCAGGAACAGCGTCGGACTGTTTTTT
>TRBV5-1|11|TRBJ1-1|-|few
CASRRETEAFF
TGCGCCAGCAGACGAGAGACTGAAGCTTTCTTT
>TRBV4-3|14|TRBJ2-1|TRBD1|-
CASSQSTGRNEQFF
TGCGCCAGCAGCCAGTCGACAGGGCGGAATGAGCAGTTCTTC
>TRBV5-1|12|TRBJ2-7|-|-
CASSLPSYEQYF
TGCGCCAGCAGCTTACCCTCCTACGAGCAGTACTTC
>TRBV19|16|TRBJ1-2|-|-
CASNHRVISSNYGYTF
TGTGCCAGTAACCACAGGGTGATCTCGTCTAACTATGGCTACACCTTC
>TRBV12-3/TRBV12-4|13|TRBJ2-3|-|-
CASQSRSTDTQYF
TGTGCCAGCCAGTCGCGTAGCACAGATACGCAGTATTTT
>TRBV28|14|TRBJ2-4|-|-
CASSSGGGGGIQYF
TGTGCCAGCAGCTCCGGCGGGGGCGGCGGCATTCAGTACTTC
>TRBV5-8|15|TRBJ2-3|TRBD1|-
CASSSRDRGVDTQYF
TGTGCCAGCAGCTCCCGGGACAGGGGTGTAGATACGCAGTATTTT
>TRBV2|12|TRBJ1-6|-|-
CASSGSNSPLHF
TGTGCCAGCAGTGGATCGAACTCACCCCTCCACTTT
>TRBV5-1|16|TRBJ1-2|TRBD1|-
CASSLNAGTVNYGYTF
TGCGCCAGCAGCTTGAATGCCGGGACAGTCAACTATGGCTACACCTTC